Detailed here is one TCR beta chain. Its antigen is unknown. Sequenced by immunoSEQ multiplex PCR; TCRdb stores in-frame clones only, minus some. The sample has fewer than 250,000 clones, around four fifths seen once. The germline gives CDR1 SNHLY, CDR2 FYNNEI. Trimming took 5 bases from V and 4 from J, leaving 11 bases between them. This CDR3 is built from 13 residues. The roughly 120-subject validation cohort, separate from the approximately 670-subject first cohort, included the donors. These data belong to a study of cytomegalovirus exposure and HLA in healthy donors. Points from the study as a whole: In vitro data verified a few CMV-associated chains as specific for CMV antigens.

Sequenced input: PBMCs. This sequence originates from a woman aged 18-29 years in good health and CMV-seronegative. The chain recombines TRBV2 with TRBJ1-2; the D gene is possibly TRBD1 (5 bases). The CDR3 here is CASSFDRSYGYTF. The CDR3 coding sequence is TGTGCCAGCAGTTTTGACAGAAGCTATGGCTACACCTTC.